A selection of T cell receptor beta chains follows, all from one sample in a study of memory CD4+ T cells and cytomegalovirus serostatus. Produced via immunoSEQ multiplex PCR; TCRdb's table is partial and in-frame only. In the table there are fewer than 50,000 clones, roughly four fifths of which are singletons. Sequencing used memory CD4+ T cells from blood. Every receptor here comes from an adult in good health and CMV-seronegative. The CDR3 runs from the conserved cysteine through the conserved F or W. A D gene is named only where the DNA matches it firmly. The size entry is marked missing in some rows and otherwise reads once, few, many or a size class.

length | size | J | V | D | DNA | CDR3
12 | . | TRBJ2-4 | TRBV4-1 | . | TGCGCCAGCAGCCAAGCGTGGGGCATTCAGTACTTC | CASSQAWGIQYF
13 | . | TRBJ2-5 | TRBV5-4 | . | TGTGCCAGCAGCCGAGACACGGTAGAGACCCAGTACTTC | CASSRDTVETQYF
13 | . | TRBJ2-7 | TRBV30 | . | TGTGCCTGGAGTGATGGAGTAGCCTACGAGCAGTACTTC | CAWSDGVAYEQYF
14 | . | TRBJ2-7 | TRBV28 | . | TGTGCCAGCAGTTTGGGGGGGGCATCCTACGAGCAGTACTTC | CASSLGGASYEQYF
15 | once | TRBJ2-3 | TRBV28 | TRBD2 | TGTGCCAGCAGGGGGACTAGCGGAACCCGGGATACGCAGTATTTT | CASRGTSGTRDTQYF
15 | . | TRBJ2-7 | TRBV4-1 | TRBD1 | TGCGCCAGCAGCCAATGGGACAGGGGACTCTACGAGCAGTACTTC | CASSQWDRGLYEQYF
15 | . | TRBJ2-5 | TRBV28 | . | TGTGCCAGCCTTCCAGGGGGGGGGCGCGGAGAGACCCAGTACTTC | CASLPGGGRGETQYF
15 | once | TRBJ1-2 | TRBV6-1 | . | TGTGCCAGCAGTGAAGCCTCGGGACACCCCTATGGCTACACCTTC | CASSEASGHPYGYTF
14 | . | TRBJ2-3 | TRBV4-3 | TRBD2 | TGCGCCAGCAGCCCCAGACTAGCAGTAGATACGCAGTATTTT | CASSPRLAVDTQYF
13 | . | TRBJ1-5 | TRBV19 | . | TGTGCCAGTGGATATCAGGGGAATCAGCCCCAGCATTTT | CASGYQGNQPQHF
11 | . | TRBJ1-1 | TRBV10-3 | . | TGTGCCATCAGCATGGACACTGAAGCTTTCTTT | CAISMDTEAFF
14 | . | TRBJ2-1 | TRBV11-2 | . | TGTGCCAGCAGCTTAGACAGACTAACCAATGAGCAGTTCTTC | CASSLDRLTNEQFF
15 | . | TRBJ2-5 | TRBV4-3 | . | TGCGCCAGCAGCCCCCGGAGAGGAGTCCAAGAGACCCAGTACTTC | CASSPRRGVQETQYF
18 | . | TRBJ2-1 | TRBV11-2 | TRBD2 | TGTGCCAGCAGCGCGACTAGCGGGAGGGCCGGGTCCTACAATGAGCAGTTCTTC | CASSATSGRAGSYNEQFF
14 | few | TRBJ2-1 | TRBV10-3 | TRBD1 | TGTGCCACCCAGGGGGACACGTCCTACAATGAGCAGTTCTTC | CATQGDTSYNEQFF
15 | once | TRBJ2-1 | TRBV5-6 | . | TGTGCCAGCAGAGTGGCGGCGGTCTCCTACAATGAGCAGTTCTTC | CASRVAAVSYNEQFF